Listed below are T cell receptor beta chains from one sample, sequenced in a study of OX40 agonist ivuxolimab in advanced cancers. Clones were sequenced by immunoSEQ multiplex PCR, and TCRdb holds only the in-frame ones, with some missing. The repertoire holds about 97,000 clones, with 86% as singletons. Sequencing used CD4+ or CD8+ T cells sorted from blood, obtained in a trial of the OX40 agonist ivuxolimab. These receptors were collected from an adult with an advanced solid tumor such as melanoma, head and neck, liver or kidney cancer. The CDR3 runs from the conserved cysteine through the conserved F or W. The D gene is left open where the match is weak.

J gene,D gene,V gene,CDR3 length,CDR3 protein
TRBJ1-2,NA,TRBV5-1,16,CASSLEGRETHYGYTF
TRBJ1-1,NA,TRBV11-3,12,CASSLQDGEAFF
TRBJ2-5,NA,TRBV23-1,13,CASSQKFQETQYF
TRBJ1-1,NA,TRBV14,14,CASSQAGMNTEAFF
TRBJ2-5,NA,TRBV7-6,13,CASSLSELETQYF
TRBJ2-7,TRBD2,TRBV10-3,14,CAIRGTSGGYEQYF
TRBJ2-1,NA,TRBV6-4,16,CASSDSLSGAKNEQFF
TRBJ1-5,NA,TRBV6-1,14,CASSGGTFNQPQHF
TRBJ2-7,NA,TRBV7-2,13,CASSVTGTTEQYF
TRBJ2-7,NA,TRBV6-5,15,CASSYGGAGSYEQYF
TRBJ2-7,TRBD1,TRBV18,15,CASSPTGVSSYEQYF
TRBJ2-7,TRBD1,TRBV5-4,14,CASSPRQGAREQYF
TRBJ1-3,NA,TRBV6-5,13,CASSRTFGNTIYF
TRBJ1-5,NA,TRBV2,13,CATQGDRVEPQHF
TRBJ2-5,NA,TRBV5-4,15,CASSSLQALGETQYF
TRBJ1-2,NA,TRBV4-1,14,CASSQDGPGYGYTF
TRBJ1-2,TRBD1,TRBV14,13,CASSQDRGNGYTF
TRBJ1-6,NA,TRBV2,15,CASSERAGDNSPLHF
TRBJ2-7,TRBD1,TRBV11-3,14,CAIAPGQPPYEQYF
TRBJ2-3,TRBD1,TRBV4-1,16,CASSQLRTGNTDTQYF
TRBJ2-1,TRBD2,TRBV4-2,16,CASSRGGLAGDNEQFF
TRBJ1-1,NA,TRBV11-2,16,CASSLRWGTVNTEAFF
TRBJ2-5,TRBD2,TRBV19,14,CASSITAGVPSQYF
TRBJ2-7,TRBD1,TRBV5-1,15,CASSLGTGAAYEQYF
TRBJ2-1,TRBD2,TRBV6-1,16,CASSEEASGFYNEQFF
TRBJ1-1,TRBD1,TRBV5-1,15,CASSLARTGRTEAFF
TRBJ2-7,NA,TRBV19,14,CASTRTTDSYEQYF
TRBJ2-7,TRBD1,TRBV19,15,CASSSRGTATYEQYF
TRBJ2-2,NA,TRBV30,12,CAWQINTGELFF
TRBJ2-7,TRBD2,TRBV6-5,13,CASSWAGGYEQYF
TRBJ2-1,TRBD1,TRBV7-2,15,CASSSDRGSYNEQFF
TRBJ2-7,NA,TRBV30,14,CAWSVGGGRNEQYF
TRBJ2-3,TRBD2,TRBV5-1,16,CASSWDLAGTADTQYF
TRBJ1-2,NA,TRBV13,15,CASSPPDVAWYGYTF
TRBJ1-2,TRBD1,TRBV7-9,16,CASSVTGTGGSHGYTF
TRBJ1-1,NA,TRBV18,15,CASSPPSATEVEAFF
TRBJ1-4,NA,TRBV11-3,16,CASSLVLRTKPEKLFF
TRBJ1-2,TRBD1,TRBV2,13,CASSGQGIGGYTF
TRBJ1-4,NA,TRBV5-6,13,CASSWTNGLELFF
NA,NA,TRBV29-1,12,CSVLREDNEQYF
TRBJ2-1,TRBD2,TRBV11-2,16,CASSFTAGGSYNEQFF
TRBJ1-2,NA,TRBV5-6,14,CASSPPGKRFGYTF
TRBJ1-1,TRBD1,TRBV10-3,16,CAISESGTGGANEAFF
TRBJ2-3,TRBD2,TRBV5-1,16,CASSALAGGQVDTQYF
TRBJ1-6,NA,TRBV30,17,CAWSDYRRSSYNSPLHF
TRBJ2-6,NA,TRBV5-4,17,CASSFGGPYSGANVLTF
TRBJ1-1,NA,TRBV29-1,14,CSVEIMGMNTEAFF
TRBJ1-2,NA,TRBV6-5,14,CASKRSLEGYGYTF
TRBJ1-4,NA,TRBV9,16,CASSRSDRTTNEKLFF
TRBJ1-5,NA,TRBV19,16,CASSIAGRGGNQPQHF
TRBJ2-7,TRBD2,TRBV7-3,15,CASSLLAGGAREQYF
TRBJ2-7,TRBD2,TRBV6-5,12,CASGRDSYEQYF
TRBJ2-7,TRBD2,TRBV2,13,CASSVSTSGEQYF
TRBJ1-2,NA,TRBV30,14,CAWGGRVSNYGYTF
TRBJ1-1,NA,TRBV9,14,CASSKGTYNTEAFF
TRBJ2-6,NA,TRBV5-1,15,CASSLGQGGANVLTF